The 25 T cell receptor beta chains below come from one sample, sequenced in a study of T-cell reconstitution after alpha-beta-depleted transplantation in children. The library targeted TCRbeta and was prepared with unique molecular identifiers. MiXCR was run by TCRdb on the PCR reads, yielding one entry per CDR3 protein. The sample lists around 400,000 distinct CDR3 sequences, roughly 11% occurring once. The material sequenced was PBMCs from the stem cell graft donor, taken from the stem cell graft. The receptors stem from a human donor who donated a stem cell graft to a child with acute myeloid leukemia.

This clonotype has a handful of counts. The V call is TRBV3-1, the J call TRBJ2-4; possible D gene TRBD1, 6 bases. Per germline, CDR1 LGHDT and CDR2 YNNKEL (reference sequence). V dropped 4 bases and J dropped 4 bases, with 8 bases sitting between them. This CDR3 is 13 amino acids long. The chain's CDR3 is CASSPQGKNIQYF. The CDR3 coding sequence is TGTGCCAGCAGCCCTCAGGGGAAAAACATTCAGTACTTC.

This clonotype was picked up one time. J is TRBJ2-1 and V is TRBV19; 9 bases fit TRBD2. The germline V gene encodes CDR1 LNHDA and CDR2 SQIVND (reference sequence). J lost 6 bases, V lost 6 bases, and 12 bases had no gene match. The CDR3 is 16 amino acids. In DNA form, the CDR3 reads TGTGCCAGTAGGATGGTCTGGCGGGGGGGCCGCAATGAGCAGTTCTTC. Its translation: CASRMVWRGGRNEQFF.

CDR3 amino acids: CASSSSVPYEQYF. CDR3 nucleotide sequence: TGTGCCAGCAGTTCTAGCGTACCCTACGAGCAGTACTTC. The rearrangement links TRBV6-6 to TRBJ2-7, with D maybe TRBD2 (6 bases). CDR1 is MNHNY, CDR2 SVGAGI, per germline (reference sequence). Trimming removed 4 bases at V and 2 bases at J, with 9 bases between. The CDR3 loop spans 13 amino acids.

This clonotype was picked up many times. This rearrangement joins TRBV25-1 to TRBJ2-5; D remains unclear. CDR1 is MGHDK and CDR2 is SYGVNS in the germline V gene. V was pared by 0 bases and J by 5 bases, with 16 bases between. This CDR3 comprises 16 residues. In DNA, the CDR3 is TGTGCCAGCAGTGAATACGGGTCCCACCCCACGGAGACCCAGTACTTC. Amino acids: CASSEYGSHPTETQYF. Based on the CDR3 plus reference TRBV25-1 and TRBJ2-5, the full variable domain is EADIYQTPRYLVIGTGKKITLECSQTMGHDKMYWYQQDPGMELHLIHYSYGVNSTEKGDLSSESTVSRIRTEHFPLTLESARPSHTSQYLCASSEYGSHPTETQYFGPGTRLLVL.

There are a few counts of this clonotype. The J gene is TRBJ1-2, the V gene TRBV5-1; tentative D call: TRBD1 (6 bases). V was trimmed by 4 bases and J by 2 bases, leaving 9 bases between them. The germline CDR1 and CDR2 sequences are SGHRS and YFSETQ. The CDR3 runs to 13 residues. Here the CDR3 DNA reads TGCGCCAGCAGCAGGGGACACAACTATGGCTACACCTTC. Amino acids: CASSRGHNYGYTF.

This clonotype has only a few counts. The gene calls are TRBV20-1 and TRBJ2-2; weak D call: TRBD2 (6 bases). Germline CDR1 DFQATT, CDR2 SNEGSKA (reference sequence). V was trimmed by 3 bases and J by 2 bases, leaving 13 bases between them. The CDR3 has 15 residues. The CDR3 is CSASGVSGNTGELFF. The CDR3 region has the DNA TGCAGTGCTAGCGGCGTTAGCGGTAACACCGGGGAGCTGTTTTTT.

The chain carries TRBV10-3 and TRBJ2-2, with 9 positions matching TRBD1. There are 14 residues in the CDR3. The V and J ends lost 10 bases and 6 bases, in that order; junction bases with no gene match: 9. Germline V gene data show CDR1 as ENHRY and CDR2 as SYGVKD. CDR3 amino acids: CATEGTGIAGELFF. As DNA, the CDR3 is TGTGCCACAGAAGGGACAGGGATTGCCGGGGAGCTGTTTTTT.

This clonotype was counted a few times. This chain joins TRBV7-8 and TRBJ1-6; D might be TRBD1 (5 bases). The CDR3 totals 15 residues. CDR1 SGHVS and CDR2 FQNEAQ come from the germline V gene. Deletions cut 2 bases from V and 8 bases from J, with 13 bases between. The CDR3 spells CASSLLGVGDSPLHF. The CDR3 coding sequence is TGTGCCAGCAGCTTACTGGGTGTGGGGGATTCACCCCTCCACTTT.

This clonotype showed up just a few times. The chain couples TRBV20-1 to TRBJ1-2; 7 positions agree with TRBD1. V shed 6 bases and J 4 bases; nucleotides not matched to a gene: 11. The germline V gene has CDR1 DFQATT and CDR2 SNEGSKA (reference sequence). The CDR3 extends over 14 amino acids. The CDR3 spells CSAVLGDSAYGYTF. The CDR3 DNA reads as TGCAGTGCCGTCCTAGGGGACAGTGCCTATGGCTACACCTTC.

This clonotype was found a few times. The chain joins TRBV10-3 to TRBJ1-3, with a possible D match to TRBD1 (5 bases). This CDR3 is 14 amino acids long. CDR1 is ENHRY and CDR2 is SYGVKD in the germline V gene. Trimming shortened V by 10 bases and J by 0 bases, and 13 bases separated the two germline ends. The DNA of the CDR3 is TGTGCCACTACCCAGGGTCACTCTGGAAACACCATATATTTT. It codes for CATTQGHSGNTIYF.

This clonotype has only a few counts. The rearrangement uses TRBV9 and TRBJ1-5; 8 nucleotides line up with TRBD1. Germline V CDR1 and CDR2: SGDLS, YYNGEE. The V and J ends lost 0 bases and 2 bases, in that order; junction bases with no gene match: 10. This CDR3 has 18 residues. CDR3: CASSVASGGWNGNQPQHF. CDR3 sequence (DNA): TGTGCCAGCAGCGTAGCATCAGGGGGCTGGAACGGCAATCAGCCCCAGCATTTT.

The chain joins TRBV3-1 to TRBJ2-7; D not certain. This CDR3 comprises 14 residues. Germline V gene lookup returns CDR1 LGHDT and CDR2 YNNKEL (reference sequence). V was clipped by 0 bases and J by 2 bases, with 8 bases between them. CDR3 protein: CASSQDPGTYEQYV. The CDR3 DNA is TGTGCCAGCAGCCAAGATCCTGGAACCTACGAGCAGTACGTC.

This clonotype showed up just a few times. The V gene is TRBV20-1, the J gene TRBJ2-1, with D tentatively TRBD1 (5 bases). V shed 0 bases and J shed 6 bases, with 15 bases lying between them. The germline CDR1 and CDR2 sequences are DFQATT and SNEGSKA (reference sequence). CDR3 length: 15 amino acids. CDR3 sequence reads: CSARERRTTTNEQFF. The CDR3 DNA sequence: TGCAGTGCTAGAGAGCGGCGGACAACCACCAATGAGCAGTTCTTC.

This clonotype has only a few counts. This chain joins TRBV5-5 and TRBJ1-3; D might be TRBD1 (5 bases). This CDR3 has 17 residues. Trimming stripped 4 bases from V and 4 bases from J, with 21 bases between. Germline V lookup: CDR1 SGHKS, CDR2 YYEKEE (reference sequence). The CDR3 loop reads CASSPNRQSGTGNTIYF. The CDR3 coding sequence is TGTGCCAGCAGCCCAAACCGACAGTCCGGGACCGGAAACACCATATATTTT.

This clonotype was seen many times. The V gene is TRBV14, the J gene TRBJ2-3; 8 bases fit TRBD2. CDR1 and CDR2 from the germline V gene are SGHDN and FVKESK. V lost 2 bases and J lost 1; bases outside the gene matches: 11. The CDR3 contains 18 residues. CDR3 residues: CASSQPGGAFAGTDTQYF. The CDR3 bases are TGTGCCAGCAGCCAACCCGGGGGGGCCTTTGCGGGCACAGATACGCAGTATTTT. Full variable domain (remainder filled in from reference TRBV14 and TRBJ2-3): EAGVTQFPSHSVIEKGQTVTLRCDPISGHDNLYWYRRVMGKEIKFLLHFVKESKQDESGMPNNRFLAERTGGTYSTLKVQPAELEDSGVYFCASSQPGGAFAGTDTQYFGPGTRLTVL.

This clonotype was observed at least ten times. V and J are TRBV12-3 or TRBV12-4 and TRBJ2-1; the match to TRBD1 covers 10 bases. With V trimmed by 2 bases and J by 4 bases, 5 bases remained unmatched. The CDR3 spans 16 residues. The CDR3 here is CASSLSGTGAYNEQFF. The CDR3 DNA reads as TGTGCCAGCAGTTTATCCGGGACAGGGGCGTACAATGAGCAGTTCTTC.

V and J are TRBV15 and TRBJ2-1, with 9 bases identical to TRBD2. J gave up 7 bases and V 8 bases, and 9 bases lay outside the gene matches. The CDR3 contains 14 residues. Germline values: CDR1 LNHNV, CDR2 YYDKDF (reference sequence). As DNA, the CDR3 is TGTGCCACCGGGCGGGGGGGCCGTCGAAATGAGCAGTTCTTC. Its protein product is CATGRGGRRNEQFF.

This chain links TRBV5-1 with TRBJ2-7; 7 positions agree with TRBD2. Germline CDR1 reads SGHRS; CDR2 reads YFSETQ. This CDR3 region has 15 residues. J gave up 3 bases and V 4 bases, and 10 bases lay outside the gene matches. The CDR3 bases are TGCGCCAGCAGCCCCGGGGGGACTAAGGACTACGAGCAGTACGTC. Amino acids: CASSPGGTKDYEQYV.

The rearrangement joins TRBV15 to TRBJ1-4; D remains ambiguous. The CDR3 is 12 amino acids. Germline CDR1 is LNHNV and CDR2 is YYDKDF (reference sequence). Deletions cut 1 base from V and 8 bases from J, with 5 bases between. The CDR3 nucleotides are TGTGCCACCAGCAGAGGGACGGAAAAACTGTTTTTT. Translating gives CATSRGTEKLFF.

The rearrangement uses TRBV4-2 and TRBJ2-7; TRBD2 matches 11 bases. The junction had 8 bases not matched to a gene; V was cut back by 4 bases and J by 3 bases. Germline CDR1 reads LGHNA; CDR2 reads YNFKEQ. The CDR3 extends over 16 amino acids. The CDR3 DNA follows: TGTGCCAGCAGCCCCGCGGGACTAGCGGCGAACTACGAGCAGTACTTC. Protein: CASSPAGLAANYEQYF.

This clonotype was picked up many times. The rearrangement uses TRBV2 and TRBJ2-4; D unclear. In germline, CDR1 is SNHLY, CDR2 FYNNEI. The CDR3 consists of 14 residues. V was clipped by 6 bases and J by 0 bases, with 9 bases between them. The CDR3, as DNA: TGTGCCAGCAGGCCGGAGTCAGCCAAAAACATTCAGTACTTC. Translation: CASRPESAKNIQYF.

V is TRBV5-5 and J is TRBJ2-7, with a tentative D call TRBD1 (6 bases). The V end lost 4 bases, the J end lost 9 bases, and 17 bases lay between the germline ends. The CDR3 has 13 amino acids. Germline V lookup: CDR1 SGHKS, CDR2 YYEKEE (reference sequence). The DNA of the CDR3 is TGTGCCAGCAGCGTAGACAGGTTTATAGCGCAGTACGTC. As protein: CASSVDRFIAQYV.

This clonotype showed up just a few times. The V and J genes are TRBV27 and TRBJ2-2; the match to TRBD2 covers 8 bases. With V trimmed by 3 bases and J by 4 bases, 10 bases remained unmatched. From germline, CDR1 is MNHEY and CDR2 SMNVEV (reference sequence). The CDR3 has 17 residues. DNA for the CDR3: TGTGCCAGCAGTTTTTCCACGGGACTAGGGCTCACCGGGGAGCTGTTTTTT. This sequence encodes CASSFSTGLGLTGELFF.

The gene calls are TRBV20-1 and TRBJ1-4, with 9 positions matching TRBD1. The CDR3 runs to 14 residues. Germline loops: CDR1 DFQATT, CDR2 SNEGSKA (reference sequence). Trimming cost V 0 bases and J 8 bases; bases outside gene matches: 4. In nucleotides, the CDR3 is TGCAGTGCTAGAGAGACAGGGGGTTCGGAAAAACTGTTTTTT. It codes for CSARETGGSEKLFF.

The chain links TRBV5-1 to TRBJ2-2; TRBD1 aligns across 9 bases. This CDR3 comprises 16 residues. V lost 4 bases and J lost 7; bases outside the gene matches: 11. The germline V gene has CDR1 SGHRS and CDR2 YFSETQ. The CDR3 DNA follows: TGCGCCAGCAGCGGTCTCACCGGGACAGGGATCGGGGAGCTGTTTTTT. Translated: CASSGLTGTGIGELFF.